This TCR beta chain was captured by sequencing in a study of technical replicates of blood from four donors. Profiling relied on immunoSEQ multiplex PCR, and the TCRdb table lists in-frame clones only, not all of them. This sample yields around 58,000 clones, of which approximately 90% are seen a single time; 4% to 6.5% belongs to the top ten. Trimming removed 5 bases from V and 3 bases from J; junction bases left unmatched: 7. There are 14 residues in the CDR3. Germline values: CDR1 SEHNR, CDR2 FQNEAQ (reference sequence). V gene TRBV7-9 combines with J gene TRBJ2-7; TRBD2 matches at 7 bases. This TCR was sampled from a human donor in good health. Some clones in this sample may be carry-over from other donors' samples. Material: PBMCs. CDR3 in DNA: TGTGCCAGCAGCCGAGGGACTACGTACTACGAGCAGTACTTC. Translation gives CASSRGTTYYEQYF.